This T cell receptor (beta chain) was obtained from a study of shared clonotypes between healthy human individuals. Study-wide results and caveats: Naive subsets generally had larger estimated richness than memory subsets. Non-shared clonotypes had lower generation probabilities than those shared by all four donors. Several donors had about 5% of their naive CD4 clonotypes in common.

CDR1 and CDR2 (germline): MDHEN, SYDVKM. Trimming cost V 5 bases and J 0 bases; bases outside gene matches: 6. This CDR3 has 16 amino acids. Note on this clone: Its antigen is currently unknown.

Evenly divided among several immunoSEQ plates was the genomic DNA of each subset. Some clones are missing from TCRdb's copy, which holds only in-frame ones; the method was immunoSEQ multiplex PCR. Here the sample spans about 2.4 million clones, under 95% being singletons. Material: naive CD4+ T cells from PBMCs. Subset indicated: CD45RA+ positively selected. The receptor's source is a man aged 18-30 years in good health. Some clones in this sample may be carry-over from other donors' samples. The chain has TRBV28 and TRBJ2-1; 8 nucleotides match TRBD2. The CDR3 bases are TGTGCCAGCAGTGACTCCGGGACTAGCTCCTACAATGAGCAGTTCTTC. It specifies CASSDSGTSSYNEQFF.